The entry below gives a single T cell receptor beta chain sequence along with its context. The sample is drawn from a study of cytomegalovirus exposure and HLA in healthy donors. Overall study: There were just under 400 genotyped donors. Of these, about 86% fell in the genetic ancestry cluster associated with self-reported Caucasian donors.

Use of 60 Vbeta and 13 Jbeta primers characterized the PCR. The table came from immunoSEQ multiplex PCR; TCRdb's copy has only in-frame clones and leaves some out. The profile covers under 150,000 clones, with around 83% appearing a single time and approximately 8.1% taken by the ten largest. J lost 8 bases, V lost 3 bases, and 4 bases had no gene match. This CDR3 has 13 amino acids. In germline, CDR1 is SGDLS, CDR2 YYNGEE. The clonotype comes from a woman between 50 and 59 years old in good health and CMV-seropositive. V is TRBV9 and J is TRBJ2-2; TRBD1 agrees at 7 bases. Sequenced input: PBMCs. In nucleotides, the CDR3 is TGTGCCAGCAGCGCACAGGGGCGGGGGGAGCTGTTTTTT. Its protein product is CASSAQGRGELFF.